This entry is about one TCR beta chain. This clonotype has only a few counts. What antigen it recognizes has not been identified. Base qualities are not provided; no much larger clone lies one nucleotide away. The data were obtained in a study of response to subunit inactivated influenza vaccine (dated by TCRdb to the late 2010s). Broadly, across the study: To follow how T cells responded to a trivalent subunit inactivated influenza vaccine, the researchers relied on deep quantitative profiling of the T cell receptor repertoire.

The library was generated by RT-PCR. The instrument given in TCRdb is Illumina HiSeq 2500. Starting from the raw public reads, TCRdb applied fastp trimming at Q25, assembled clones with MiXCR and retained in-frame beta chains. Entries are consolidated by CDR3 protein sequence, retaining the most common genes and DNA. This sample holds 530,000 or so distinct CDR3 sequences; 25% were observed only once. The ten largest clones add up to approximately 2% of the sample. The cysteine opens and the phenylalanine closes a CDR3 of 13 amino acids. Only the CDR3 DNA is retained, 39 bases long and in frame from the first base. V sheds 4 bases and J sheds 4 bases, leaving 11 bases between their ends. CDR1 and CDR2 (DFQATT, SNEGSKA) derive from the germline V gene (reference sequence). Study-wide conclusions, independent of this receptor: According to the authors, only a limited number of new T cells may be recruited by each seasonal influenza vaccination.

This clonotype was sampled from a man between 50 and 59 years old who received an inactivated influenza vaccine. Donor details come from another sample of the same person, matched by shared clones. The sample here was CD4+ T cells sorted from PBMCs, taken more than 4 days after vaccination. This chain joins TRBV20-1 to TRBJ2-1; too little of a D gene remains to name it. The DNA sequence follows: TGCAGTGCTAAGGTCAGCCCGTACAATGAGCAGTTCTTC. This gives the protein CSAKVSPYNEQFF.